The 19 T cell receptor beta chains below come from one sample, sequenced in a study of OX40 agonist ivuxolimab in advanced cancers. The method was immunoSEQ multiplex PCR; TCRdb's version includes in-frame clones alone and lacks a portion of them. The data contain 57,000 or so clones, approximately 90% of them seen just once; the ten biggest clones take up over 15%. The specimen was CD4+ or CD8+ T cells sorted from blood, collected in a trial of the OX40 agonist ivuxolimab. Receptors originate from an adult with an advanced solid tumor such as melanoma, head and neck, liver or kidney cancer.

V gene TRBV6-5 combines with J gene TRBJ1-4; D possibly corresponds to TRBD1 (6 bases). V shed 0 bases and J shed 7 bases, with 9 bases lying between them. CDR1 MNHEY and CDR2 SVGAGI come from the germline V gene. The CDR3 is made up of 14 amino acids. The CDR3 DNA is TGTGCCAGCAGTTACTCGAGGGGGGGTGAAAAACTGTTTTTT. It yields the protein CASSYSRGGEKLFF.

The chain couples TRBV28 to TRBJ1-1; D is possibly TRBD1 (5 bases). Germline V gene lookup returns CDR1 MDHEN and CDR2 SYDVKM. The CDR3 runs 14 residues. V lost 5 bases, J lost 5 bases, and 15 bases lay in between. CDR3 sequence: CASSLTAGGTEAFF. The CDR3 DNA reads TGTGCCAGCAGTCTCACAGCCGGGGGGACTGAAGCTTTCTTT.

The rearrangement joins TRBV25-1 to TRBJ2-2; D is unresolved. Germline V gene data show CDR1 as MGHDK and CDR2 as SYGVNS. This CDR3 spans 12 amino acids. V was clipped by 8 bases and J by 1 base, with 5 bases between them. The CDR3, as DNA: TGTGCCAGCGACCAGAACACCGGGGAGCTGTTTTTT. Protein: CASDQNTGELFF. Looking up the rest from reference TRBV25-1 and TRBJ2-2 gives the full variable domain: EADIYQTPRYLVIGTGKKITLECSQTMGHDKMYWYQQDPGMELHLIHYSYGVNSTEKGDLSSESTVSRIRTEHFPLTLESARPSHTSQYLCASDQNTGELFFGEGSRLTVL.

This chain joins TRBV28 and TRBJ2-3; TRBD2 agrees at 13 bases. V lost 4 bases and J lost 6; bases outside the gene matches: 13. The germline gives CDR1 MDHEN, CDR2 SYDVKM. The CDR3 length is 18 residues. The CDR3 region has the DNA TGTGCCAGCAGTTCTAACAACATACTAGCGGGAGGGTTTGATACGCAGTATTTT. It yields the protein CASSSNNILAGGFDTQYF.

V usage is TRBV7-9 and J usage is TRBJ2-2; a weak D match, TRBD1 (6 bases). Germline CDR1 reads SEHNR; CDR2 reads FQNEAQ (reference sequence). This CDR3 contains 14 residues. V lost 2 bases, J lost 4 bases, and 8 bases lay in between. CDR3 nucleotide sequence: TGTGCCAGCAGCTTACCACAGGGCACCGGGGAGCTGTTTTTT. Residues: CASSLPQGTGELFF.

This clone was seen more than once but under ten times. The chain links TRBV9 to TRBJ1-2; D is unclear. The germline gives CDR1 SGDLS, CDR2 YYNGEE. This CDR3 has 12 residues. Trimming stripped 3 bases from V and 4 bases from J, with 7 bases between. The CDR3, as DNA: TGTGCCAGCAGCGGCCTCGGCTATGGCTACACCTTC. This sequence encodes CASSGLGYGYTF.

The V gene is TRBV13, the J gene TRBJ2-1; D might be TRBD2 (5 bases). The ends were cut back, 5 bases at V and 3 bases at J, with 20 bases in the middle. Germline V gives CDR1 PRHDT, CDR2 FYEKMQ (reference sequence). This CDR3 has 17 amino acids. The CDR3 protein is CASSQLDRGSYYNEQFF. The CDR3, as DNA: TGTGCCAGCAGCCAACTCGACCGAGGGAGTTACTACAATGAGCAGTTCTTC.

The CDR3 reads CASMRQASYNEQFF. CDR3 nucleotide sequence: TGTGCCAGCATGAGACAGGCTAGCTACAATGAGCAGTTCTTC. The genes are TRBV28 and TRBJ2-1, with D possibly matching TRBD1 (6 bases). Germline V gives CDR1 MDHEN, CDR2 SYDVKM. This CDR3 has 14 residues. V shed 7 bases and J shed 3 bases, with 13 bases lying between them.

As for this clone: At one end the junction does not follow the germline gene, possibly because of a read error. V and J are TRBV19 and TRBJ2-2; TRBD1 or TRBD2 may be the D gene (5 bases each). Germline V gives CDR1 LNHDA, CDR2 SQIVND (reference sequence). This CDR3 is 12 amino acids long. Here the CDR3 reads CGSGGGIGELFF. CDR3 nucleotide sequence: TGCGGCTCCGGTGGGGGAATCGGGGAGCTGTTTTTT.

CDR3: CASSTQGDYGYTF. DNA of the CDR3: TGTGCCAGCAGCACTCAGGGAGACTATGGCTACACCTTC. The chain has TRBV9 and TRBJ1-2; possible D gene TRBD1, 5 bases. The V gene's germline CDR1 is SGDLS and CDR2 YYNGEE. The CDR3 loop spans 13 amino acids. The V end was cut by 4 bases, the J end by 3 bases, with 10 bases between.

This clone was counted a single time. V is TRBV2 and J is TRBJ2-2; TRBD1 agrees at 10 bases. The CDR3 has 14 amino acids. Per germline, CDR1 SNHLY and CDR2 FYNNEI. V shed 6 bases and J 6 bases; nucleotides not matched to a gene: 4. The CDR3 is CASSPDRGSGELFF. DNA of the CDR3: TGTGCCAGCAGCCCGGACAGGGGGTCCGGGGAGCTGTTTTTT.

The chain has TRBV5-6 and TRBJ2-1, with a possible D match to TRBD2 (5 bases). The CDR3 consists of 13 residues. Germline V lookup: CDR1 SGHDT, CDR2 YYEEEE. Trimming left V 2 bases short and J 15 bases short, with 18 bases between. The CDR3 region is CASSFGEPLFPFF. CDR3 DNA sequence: TGTGCCAGCAGCTTTGGGGAGCCCCTTTTCCCGTTCTTC.

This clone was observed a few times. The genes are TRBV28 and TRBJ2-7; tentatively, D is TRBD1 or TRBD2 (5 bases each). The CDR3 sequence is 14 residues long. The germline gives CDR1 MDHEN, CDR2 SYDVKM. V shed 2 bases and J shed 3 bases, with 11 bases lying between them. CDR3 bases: TGTGCCAGCAGTTTAGGGGGAAGCCTCTACGAGCAGTACTTC. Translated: CASSLGGSLYEQYF.

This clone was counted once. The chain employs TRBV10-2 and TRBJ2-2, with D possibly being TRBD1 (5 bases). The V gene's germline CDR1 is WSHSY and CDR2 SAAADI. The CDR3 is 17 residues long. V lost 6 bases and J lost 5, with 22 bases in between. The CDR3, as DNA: TGCGCCAGCAGCGAAGTCTCAGGGATGTTAGGAACCGGGGAGCTGTTTTTT. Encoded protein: CASSEVSGMLGTGELFF.

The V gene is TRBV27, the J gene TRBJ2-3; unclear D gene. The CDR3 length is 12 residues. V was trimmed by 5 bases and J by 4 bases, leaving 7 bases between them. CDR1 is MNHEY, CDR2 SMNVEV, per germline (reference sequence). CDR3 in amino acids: CASSQGPDTQYF. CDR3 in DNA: TGTGCCAGCAGTCAAGGACCAGATACGCAGTATTTT.

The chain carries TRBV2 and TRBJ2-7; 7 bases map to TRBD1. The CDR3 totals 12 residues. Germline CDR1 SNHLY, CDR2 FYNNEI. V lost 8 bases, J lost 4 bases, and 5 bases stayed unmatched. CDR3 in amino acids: CASGGQRYEQYF. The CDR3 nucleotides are TGTGCCAGCGGGGGACAGCGGTACGAGCAGTACTTC.

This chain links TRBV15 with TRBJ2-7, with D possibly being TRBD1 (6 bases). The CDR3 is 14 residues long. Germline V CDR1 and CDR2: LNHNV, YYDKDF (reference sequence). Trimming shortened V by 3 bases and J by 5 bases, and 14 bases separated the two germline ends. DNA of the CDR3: TGTGCCACCAGCAGCGACAGGCGTTCCAACGAGCAGTACTTC. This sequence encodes CATSSDRRSNEQYF.

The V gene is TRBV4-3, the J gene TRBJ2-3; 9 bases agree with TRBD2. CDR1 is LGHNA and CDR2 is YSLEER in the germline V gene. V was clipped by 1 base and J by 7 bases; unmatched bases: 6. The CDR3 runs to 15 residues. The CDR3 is CASSQGAGGPYTQYF. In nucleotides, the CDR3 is TGCGCCAGCAGCCAAGGGGCGGGAGGGCCGTATACGCAGTATTTT.

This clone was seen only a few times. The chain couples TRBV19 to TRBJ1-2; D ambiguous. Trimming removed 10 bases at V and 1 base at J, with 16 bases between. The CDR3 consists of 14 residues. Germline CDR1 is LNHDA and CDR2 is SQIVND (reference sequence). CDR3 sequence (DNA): TGTGCCACCCTGGAGGAAAGTGGTAACTATGGCTACACCTTC. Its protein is CATLEESGNYGYTF.